This T cell receptor (beta chain) was identified in a study of regulatory T cells in long-lasting Graves disease (dated by TCRdb to about 2021). Turning to the overall study: Newly diagnosed Graves' disease patients had taken antithyroid drugs for less than 3 months. A total of around 33 samples underwent TCR sequencing, from around 13 patients with persistent Graves' disease and around 20 patients with newly diagnosed Graves' disease. This study used TCR sequencing and RNA sequencing of peripheral blood to compare persistent Graves' disease patients against newly diagnosed Graves' disease patients. The study was registered as a clinical trial and conducted in China.

As encoded in the germline V gene, CDR1 is SGHRS while CDR2 is YFSETQ. The cysteine opens and the phenylalanine closes a CDR3 of 16 amino acids. This entry keeps only the CDR3 DNA: 48 bases, framed from base 1. The trim is 4 bases for V and 3 bases for J, with a gap of 20 bases between the germline ends. Study-wide findings and limitations: As a limitation, the authors acknowledged that the small sample size may reduce accuracy. Patients with persistent disease shared more public clonotypes (under 3,000) than newly diagnosed patients did (around 980). Only peripheral blood was studied, because thyroid tissue, the primary lesion, was inaccessible. Only the TCR beta chain was sequenced and analyzed. TRBV28, TRBJ1-2 and TRBJ2-5 were preferentially used in persistent disease, while TRBV20-1 and TRBJ2-1 were favored in newly diagnosed disease. Lower TCR Shannon entropy and fewer highly expanded clones were observed in persistent Graves' disease patients than in newly diagnosed patients, which suggested clonal expansion.

Library preparation was by multiplex PCR. The sequencer was an Illumina HiSeq 4000. iRepertoire HTBI primers and Arm-PCR amplification of CDR3 regions were used to construct TCR beta libraries. Before sequencing, the PCR products went through gel purification. Under the source paper's analysis protocol: Across samples, fewer than 70 TRBV and over 11 TRBJ segments were identified and used for gene usage analysis of CDR3 amino acid clonotypes. Filtered high-quality paired reads were merged into contigs using COPE and FqMerger. BLAST was used to align contigs to IMGT TRBV, TRBD and TRBJ reference genes, and CDR3 was defined according to IMGT. Any clonotype with a frequency above 0.1% was classified as a highly expanded clone. Shannon entropy was used to measure repertoire diversity, and the Gini coefficient was used to measure V-J evenness. Clonotypes shared by more than one individual were considered public. TCRdb redid the processing of the public reads, applying fastp at Q25 and MiXCR, and retained in-frame beta chains. Each entry merges the rows of one CDR3 protein and shows their most common DNA and genes. It is TCRdb's table, rather than the study itself, that gives the V and J calls and clone size. Here the sample has 300,000 to 400,000 distinct CDR3 sequences; 15% occur a single time. Clones ranked in the top ten supply roughly 20% of the sample.

In the paper's terms, the time point label means: newly diagnosed GD, antithyroid drugs for less than 3 months. For both TCR sequencing and RNA sequencing, RNA was extracted from PBMCs in TRIzol. The diagnosis of Graves' disease was made according to American Thyroid Association guidelines. Patients were recruited from an endocrinology department in Xi'an, China. From each patient, 8 to 10 milliliters of peripheral blood was collected into an EDTA anticoagulant tube. PBMCs were isolated by Ficoll Paque Plus density gradient separation without further T cell sorting. An Agilent 2100 Bioanalyzer and agarose gel were used to assess RNA quality, and a NanoDrop 2000 was used to measure RNA concentration. This clonotype turned up a few times. Its cognate antigen has yet to be identified. There are no base qualities to consult, and no much larger clone falls within one base.

Material: peripheral blood mononuclear cells (PBMCs), obtained at new diagnosis, from a patient treated with antithyroid drugs. The clonotype originates from a female donor with Graves disease. Recombination connected TRBV5-1 to TRBJ2-7; the D gene is possibly TRBD1, with 5 bases matching. The CDR3 sequence is CASSLQSSPGNYEQYF. The nucleotide sequence reads as follows: TGCGCCAGCAGCCTACAGTCTTCTCCAGGGAACTACGAGCAGTACTTC.